The sample holds a few counts of the clone carrying this T cell receptor beta chain. These data originate in a study of blood T cells in healthy people across ages. The second PCR ran roughly 7 to 12 cycles with a sample-barcoded 5' primer and J-beta primers. TCRdb re-called the 5' RACE reads through MiXCR, storing one row per CDR3 protein. The repertoire holds about 1,400,000 distinct CDR3 sequences, with roughly 40% as singletons. The source material was blood. The TCR was taken from a woman aged 18-29 years in good health.

As DNA, the CDR3 is TGCAGTGCTAGAAGTATATCCCCGGCGGGGTCAGGAAACGAGCAGTACTTC. Protein: CSARSISPAGSGNEQYF. V gene TRBV20-1 combines with J gene TRBJ2-7; tentatively, D is TRBD2 (6 bases). The germline CDR1 and CDR2 sequences are DFQATT and SNEGSKA (reference sequence). V was shortened by 2 bases and J by 5 bases, with 25 bases between the two germline ends. The CDR3 loop spans 17 amino acids.